This is a list of T cell receptor beta chains from one sample in a study of blood T cell repertoires in COVID-19. Profiled with immunoSEQ multiplex PCR; TCRdb holds only in-frame clones, not every one. Among hundreds of thousands of clones listed, around 89% were seen once. Sequenced: PBMCs or T cells enriched from blood (not recorded which). These receptors came from a man between 40 and 49 years old who had recovered from COVID-19. Each CDR3 is given with its conserved first and last residue. Each record gives: CDR3 protein, CDR3 DNA, D gene, clone size, J gene, V gene. A D gene is named only where the DNA matches it firmly. Size values are once, few and many counts, or a class for expanded clones, and some rows have none.

CDR3: CASSLRTGYTSDYGYTF
DNA: TGTGCCAGCAGCTTACGGACAGGGTATACTTCGGACTATGGCTACACCTTC
D: TRBD1
size: NA
J: TRBJ1-2
V: TRBV7-8

CDR3: CASSVTISGRTTDTQYF
DNA: TGTGCCAGCAGCGTAACTATTAGCGGGAGGACCACAGATACGCAGTATTTT
D: TRBD2
size: once
J: TRBJ2-3
V: TRBV9

CDR3: CASSQRMSTEAFF
DNA: TGTGCCAGTAGCCAACGAATGAGCACTGAAGCTTTCTTT
D: NA
size: NA
J: TRBJ1-1
V: TRBV19

CDR3: CARSSPTGIAKNIQYF
DNA: TGTGCCAGAAGCTCCCCGACGGGAATAGCCAAAAACATTCAGTACTTC
D: NA
size: NA
J: TRBJ2-4
V: TRBV5-3

CDR3: CAIRGVDRSYEQYF
DNA: TGTGCCATCAGAGGGGTGGACAGATCCTACGAGCAGTACTTC
D: NA
size: NA
J: TRBJ2-7
V: TRBV10-3

CDR3: CASSAPVGGARSGANVLTF
DNA: TGTGCCAGCAGCGCCCCGGTTGGTGGGGCCCGTTCTGGGGCCAACGTCCTGACTTTC
D: NA
size: NA
J: TRBJ2-6
V: TRBV28

CDR3: CASSEEPGASSPLHF
DNA: TGTGCCAGCAGTGAAGAGCCAGGGGCTAGTTCACCCCTCCACTTT
D: NA
size: NA
J: TRBJ1-6
V: TRBV6-1

CDR3: CASSFQGSNTGELFF
DNA: TGTGCCAGCAGCTTTCAGGGCTCGAACACCGGGGAGCTGTTTTTT
D: NA
size: NA
J: TRBJ2-2
V: TRBV5-8

CDR3: CASSPGQGVPLNTEAFF
DNA: TGTGCCAGCAGCCCGGGACAGGGTGTTCCTCTGAACACTGAAGCTTTCTTT
D: TRBD1
size: NA
J: TRBJ1-1
V: TRBV7-9

CDR3: CASSLVGTSNQPQHF
DNA: TGTGCCAGCAGCTTAGTCGGTACTAGCAATCAGCCCCAGCATTTT
D: NA
size: NA
J: TRBJ1-5
V: TRBV7-2

CDR3: CASSATGTGYEQYF
DNA: TGCGCCAGCAGCGCTACCGGGACAGGCTACGAGCAGTACTTC
D: TRBD1
size: NA
J: TRBJ2-7
V: TRBV5-1

CDR3: CASSRDYWGGEQFF
DNA: TGTGCCAGCAGTCGGGACTATTGGGGGGGTGAGCAGTTCTTC
D: TRBD2
size: NA
J: TRBJ2-1
V: TRBV6-2/TRBV6-3

CDR3: CASSVTSRADTQYF
DNA: TGTGCCAGCAGCGTAACGAGTCGCGCAGATACGCAGTATTTT
D: NA
size: few
J: TRBJ2-3
V: TRBV9

CDR3: CASRRQTGIYEQYF
DNA: TGTGCCAGTAGACGACAAACAGGGATCTACGAGCAGTACTTC
D: NA
size: NA
J: TRBJ2-7
V: TRBV19

CDR3: CASSSLGVGGRVSYEQYF
DNA: TGTGCCAGCAGCTCTCTTGGGGTCGGTGGCAGGGTTTCGTACGAGCAGTACTTC
D: NA
size: NA
J: TRBJ2-7
V: TRBV28

CDR3: CASTSPEVSGYTF
DNA: TGTGCCAGCACCTCGCCGGAGGTATCTGGCTACACCTTC
D: NA
size: NA
J: TRBJ1-2
V: TRBV7-2

CDR3: CATSDLESHAGELFF
DNA: TGTGCCACCAGTGATCTCGAGTCTCACGCCGGGGAGCTGTTTTTT
D: NA
size: NA
J: TRBJ2-2
V: TRBV24-1

CDR3: CASRRGFNQPQHF
DNA: TGTGCCAGCAGGCGGGGTTTCAATCAGCCCCAGCATTTT
D: NA
size: NA
J: TRBJ1-5
V: TRBV12-3/TRBV12-4

CDR3: CASSQSYGRQYEQYF
DNA: TGCGCCAGCAGTCAATCCTACGGCAGACAATACGAGCAGTACTTC
D: NA
size: few
J: TRBJ2-7
V: TRBV23-1

CDR3: CASRSSGRGETQYF
DNA: TGTGCCAGCAGGTCTAGCGGGAGGGGTGAGACCCAGTACTTC
D: TRBD2
size: NA
J: TRBJ2-5
V: TRBV11-2

CDR3: CASSYSGTGGVQPQHF
DNA: TGTGCCAGCAGTTACTCTGGGACAGGGGGCGTTCAGCCCCAGCATTTT
D: TRBD1
size: few
J: TRBJ1-5
V: TRBV6-5

CDR3: CASSVGQAGSEAFF
DNA: TGTGCCAGCAGCGTGGGACAGGCCGGATCGGAAGCTTTCTTT
D: TRBD1
size: NA
J: TRBJ1-1
V: TRBV11-3

CDR3: CAWSGQGNTEAFF
DNA: TGTGCCTGGAGTGGACAGGGGAACACTGAAGCTTTCTTT
D: TRBD1
size: NA
J: TRBJ1-1
V: TRBV30

CDR3: CASSSDWTGGEQFF
DNA: TGTGCCAGCAGCTCAGATTGGACAGGTGGTGAGCAGTTCTTC
D: TRBD1
size: NA
J: TRBJ2-1
V: TRBV7-2

CDR3: CASSSLAGGTFLNEQFF
DNA: TGTGCCAGTAGTTCACTGGCGGGGGGAACCTTTTTGAATGAGCAGTTCTTC
D: TRBD2
size: NA
J: TRBJ2-1
V: TRBV19

CDR3: CASSADRVDYGYTF
DNA: TGTGCCAGCAGCGCAGACAGGGTAGACTATGGCTACACCTTC
D: TRBD1
size: once
J: TRBJ1-2
V: TRBV11-2

CDR3: CASSLTGGINQPQHF
DNA: TGTGCCAGCAGTTTGACAGGGGGTATCAATCAGCCCCAGCATTTT
D: TRBD1
size: NA
J: TRBJ1-5
V: TRBV6-5

CDR3: CASSRGGTGSYEQYF
DNA: TGTGCCAGCAGCCGGGGAGGGACAGGGTCCTACGAGCAGTACTTC
D: TRBD1
size: NA
J: TRBJ2-7
V: TRBV14

CDR3: CASSQSPWTTYEQYF
DNA: TGCGCCAGCAGCCAATCCCCGTGGACTACCTACGAGCAGTACTTC
D: NA
size: NA
J: TRBJ2-7
V: TRBV4-1

CDR3: CASSFRDRKLAGGPLNYEQYF
DNA: TGCGCCAGCAGCTTCCGAGACAGAAAACTAGCGGGAGGGCCCTTAAACTACGAGCAGTACTTC
D: TRBD2
size: NA
J: TRBJ2-7
V: TRBV5-1

CDR3: CASSLGLGSTHGPQHF
DNA: TGTGCCAGCAGCTTAGGGTTAGGATCGACTCATGGGCCCCAGCATTTT
D: NA
size: NA
J: TRBJ1-5
V: TRBV7-9

CDR3: CASSLDQDRWNTIYF
DNA: TGTGCCAGCAGCTTGGACCAGGACAGGTGGAACACCATATATTTT
D: TRBD1
size: NA
J: TRBJ1-3
V: TRBV5-8

CDR3: CASSGGFMNTEAFF
DNA: TGCGCCAGCAGTGGAGGGTTCATGAACACTGAAGCTTTCTTT
D: NA
size: NA
J: TRBJ1-1
V: TRBV10-2

CDR3: CASSIRTGSGEQYF
DNA: TGCGCCAGCAGCATACGGACAGGGTCGGGGGAGCAGTACTTC
D: TRBD1
size: NA
J: TRBJ2-7
V: TRBV5-1

CDR3: CASSPGRGFNQPQHF
DNA: TGTGCCAGTAGTCCCGGGAGGGGGTTCAATCAGCCCCAGCATTTT
D: NA
size: NA
J: TRBJ1-5
V: TRBV19

CDR3: CASSVGDRGVSYTF
DNA: TGTGCCAGCAGTGTCGGGGACAGGGGGGTAAGCTACACCTTC
D: TRBD1
size: NA
J: TRBJ1-2
V: TRBV2

CDR3: CASSSGQGAPYEQYF
DNA: TGTGCCAGCAGCTCGGGACAGGGGGCACCCTACGAGCAGTACTTC
D: TRBD1
size: NA
J: TRBJ2-7
V: TRBV7-2

CDR3: CATSRDRRDEQYF
DNA: TGTGCCACCAGCAGAGATCGCAGGGACGAGCAGTACTTC
D: NA
size: NA
J: TRBJ2-7
V: TRBV15

CDR3: CASSFSLGQGNYGYTF
DNA: TGTGCCAGCAGCTTTTCCCTCGGACAGGGTAACTATGGCTACACCTTC
D: TRBD1
size: NA
J: TRBJ1-2
V: TRBV11-2

CDR3: CASSLSLGISGNTIYF
DNA: TGTGCCAGCAGCTTATCGTTGGGCATCTCTGGAAACACCATATATTTT
D: NA
size: NA
J: TRBJ1-3
V: TRBV7-8

CDR3: CASTRRLPDGMQETQYF
DNA: TGTGCCAGCACCCGCAGGCTCCCCGACGGAATGCAAGAGACCCAGTACTTC
D: NA
size: NA
J: TRBJ2-5
V: TRBV27

CDR3: CASSSSDGQGSYNEQFF
DNA: TGTGCCAGCAGCTCGTCTGACGGACAGGGGAGTTACAATGAGCAGTTCTTC
D: TRBD1
size: NA
J: TRBJ2-1
V: TRBV7-9

CDR3: CASSLTGTGETYEQYF
DNA: TGTGCCAGCAGCTTAACCGGGACAGGGGAAACCTACGAGCAGTACTTC
D: TRBD1
size: NA
J: TRBJ2-7
V: TRBV7-3

CDR3: CASSPKPTGGNYGYTF
DNA: TGTGCCAGCAGCCCAAAGCCTACAGGGGGTAACTATGGCTACACCTTC
D: TRBD1
size: NA
J: TRBJ1-2
V: TRBV7-2

CDR3: CASRLAGEETQYF
DNA: TGTGCCAGCAGACTAGCGGGGGAAGAGACCCAGTACTTC
D: TRBD2
size: NA
J: TRBJ2-5
V: TRBV12-3/TRBV12-4

CDR3: CASSEGVRVVTYSPLHF
DNA: TGTGCCAGCAGTGAAGGAGTCAGGGTCGTAACATATTCACCCCTCCACTTT
D: NA
size: NA
J: TRBJ1-6
V: TRBV6-1

CDR3: CASSPTTGSYNSPLHF
DNA: TGCGCCAGCAGCCCGACGACGGGGTCCTATAATTCACCCCTCCACTTT
D: NA
size: NA
J: TRBJ1-6
V: TRBV5-1

CDR3: CASSIFSGSLYEQYF
DNA: TGTGCCAGTAGTATATTCTCCGGGAGTTTGTACGAGCAGTACTTC
D: NA
size: NA
J: TRBJ2-7
V: TRBV19

CDR3: CASSSTQRNTEAFF
DNA: TGTGCCAGCAGCTCGACACAACGCAACACTGAAGCTTTCTTT
D: NA
size: NA
J: TRBJ1-1
V: TRBV5-4

CDR3: CASSLGQGGTEAFF
DNA: TGTGCCAGCAGCCTGGGACAGGGTGGCACTGAAGCTTTCTTT
D: TRBD1
size: NA
J: TRBJ1-1
V: TRBV3-1/TRBV3-2

CDR3: CASSQATPTQGGRGYEQYF
DNA: TGCGCCAGCAGCCAAGCAACACCCACGCAGGGCGGGAGAGGCTACGAGCAGTACTTC
D: TRBD2
size: NA
J: TRBJ2-7
V: TRBV4-3

CDR3: CASSSSQGTGELFF
DNA: TGTGCCAGCTCATCCTCCCAGGGGACCGGGGAGCTGTTTTTT
D: NA
size: NA
J: TRBJ2-2
V: TRBV18

CDR3: CASSSSGTVGSRPQHF
DNA: TGTGCCAGCAGCTCGTCCGGGACAGTGGGATCGCGGCCCCAGCATTTT
D: TRBD1
size: once
J: TRBJ1-5
V: TRBV5-6

CDR3: CASRKGTENSPLHF
DNA: TGTGCCAGCAGAAAAGGGACAGAAAATTCACCCCTCCACTTT
D: TRBD1
size: NA
J: TRBJ1-6
V: TRBV7-3

CDR3: CASSLSSSMGYTF
DNA: TGTGCCAGCAGTTTATCTTCCTCTATGGGCTACACCTTC
D: NA
size: NA
J: TRBJ1-2
V: TRBV27

CDR3: CASSSGGKNYGYTF
DNA: TGTGCCAGCAGTTCAGGGGGGAAGAACTATGGCTACACCTTC
D: TRBD1
size: NA
J: TRBJ1-2
V: TRBV6-5